This TCR beta chain was recorded in a study of T cells in Graves' hyperthyroidism and ophthalmopathy. In the study overall: Blood from the periphery was taken at initial diagnosis, before any treatment. Findings of the study overall: Blood held most thyroid clonotypes expanded above 0.001 frequency. Ophthalmopathy cases were set apart from stable hyperthyroidism by a 13 V-J model.

RNA transcripts provided the source from which TCR beta CDR3 regions were amplified. First-round RT-PCR of the TCR CDR3 relied on the HTBI primer set. TCRdb re-analysed the multiplex PCR reads in MiXCR, keeping a single row per CDR3 protein. The table includes some 700,000 distinct CDR3 sequences, roughly 17% detected once. This clonotype has at least ten counts. Its antigen is not known. The CDR3 is 16 residues long. The V gene's germline CDR1 is SGHTA and CDR2 FQGNSA. Trimming pared 3 bases from V and 4 bases from J, leaving 16 bases between. Orbital computed tomography and thyroid ultrasound, together with serum TRAb and thyroxine and clinical symptoms, were used for diagnoses.

Sequenced material: blood. This chain connects TRBV7-2 to TRBJ1-3; unclear D gene. The receptor was isolated from a man in his fifties or sixties with Graves' hyperthyroidism. CDR3 residues: CASSFPTEGIGNTIYF. In nucleotides, the CDR3 is TGTGCCAGCAGCTTCCCGACGGAAGGTATCGGAAACACCATATATTTT.